These 16 T cell receptor beta chains were sequenced from one sample in a study of blood T cell repertoires in COVID-19. Assay used: immunoSEQ multiplex PCR; TCRdb lists only in-frame clones, some missing. Of about 99,000 clones in the sample, 79% were seen once. Sequenced sample: peripheral blood. The receptors come from a woman over 75 with active or convalescent COVID-19.

The chain carries TRBV5-4 and TRBJ2-7; the match to TRBD2 covers 9 bases. Losses at the gene ends were 6 bases for V and 7 bases for J; bases not matched to a gene: 20. The CDR3 covers 17 residues. Germline values: CDR1 SGHNT, CDR2 YYREEE (reference sequence). The CDR3 DNA reads as TGTGCCAGCACCACGACGCTCCAAAAAGCGGGAGGTGGGGAGCAGTACTTC. Translation: CASTTTLQKAGGGEQYF.

The sample holds one count of this clone. The chain is built from TRBV5-1 and TRBJ2-7; D may be TRBD2 (6 bases). The ends were cut back, 1 base at V and 2 bases at J, with 16 bases in the middle. Per the germline V gene, CDR1 is SGHRS and CDR2 is YFSETQ. The CDR3 loop spans 16 amino acids. The CDR3 region has the DNA TGCGCCAGCAGCTTGAAGGATGTGTCGGGGGCCTACGAGCAGTACTTC. This codes for CASSLKDVSGAYEQYF.

The V and J genes are TRBV18 and TRBJ2-5; 10 bases fit TRBD2. The CDR3 spans 16 residues. V lost 4 bases and J lost 1; bases outside the gene matches: 6. CDR1 is KGHSH, CDR2 LQKENI, per germline. CDR3 protein: CASSLTSGITQETQYF. The CDR3 DNA is TGTGCCAGCTCACTCACTAGCGGGATTACCCAAGAGACCCAGTACTTC.

This clone has just one count. This chain links TRBV10-3 with TRBJ2-7; 9 bases align to TRBD1. The CDR3 has 15 residues. J gave up 4 bases and V 2 bases, and 6 bases lay outside the gene matches. CDR1 ENHRY and CDR2 SYGVKD come from the germline V gene. The CDR3 nucleotides are TGTGCCATCAGTGAGGCGGGGACAGGGATTTACGAGCAGTACTTC. Amino acids: CAISEAGTGIYEQYF.

A remark on this clone: Other DNA sequences of this sample code for an identical CDR3. CDR3 residues: CASSPDSPNQPQHF. CDR3 nucleotide sequence: TGCGCCAGCAGCCCGGACAGCCCCAATCAGCCCCAGCATTTT. The V call is TRBV5-1, the J call TRBJ1-5, with D possibly TRBD1 on 6 matching bases. Germline CDR1 and CDR2: SGHRS and YFSETQ. CDR3 length: 14 residues. With 4 bases removed from V and 3 bases from J, the gap between germline ends came to 11 bases.

The CDR3 reads CASSQERRIEEKLFF. CDR3 nucleotides: TGCGCCAGCAGCCAAGAGAGGAGGATCGAAGAAAAACTGTTTTTT. The rearrangement uses TRBV4-3 and TRBJ1-4; D uncertain. Germline V gene sequence: CDR1 LGHNA, CDR2 YSLEER. The CDR3 has 15 residues. Trimming left V 0 bases short and J 8 bases short, with 13 bases between.

This chain joins TRBV5-1 and TRBJ2-7, with 9 bases that match TRBD1. Trimming took 1 base from V and 5 from J; bases not matched to a gene: 1. The CDR3 spans 13 residues. Germline loops: CDR1 SGHRS, CDR2 YFSETQ. DNA for the CDR3: TGCGCCAGCAGCTTGACAGGGGGCGACGAGCAGTACTTC. This gives the protein CASSLTGGDEQYF.

The chain carries TRBV6-5 and TRBJ2-1, with D hard to call. This CDR3 comprises 15 residues. Germline values: CDR1 MNHEY, CDR2 SVGAGI. Trimming pared 2 bases from V and 0 bases from J, leaving 8 bases between. This CDR3 is CASSYTHSSYNEQFF. The CDR3, as DNA: TGTGCCAGCAGTTACACACATTCCTCCTACAATGAGCAGTTCTTC.

This CDR3 is CASSQGLAGGLGTQYF. As DNA, the CDR3 is TGTGCCAGCAGCCAAGGACTAGCGGGAGGGCTCGGTACGCAGTATTTT. The chain has TRBV3-1 (or the pseudogene TRBV3-2) and TRBJ2-3, with TRBD2 matching over 14 bases. Trimming took 1 base from V and 8 from J; bases not matched to a gene: 5. The germline V gene has CDR1 LGHDT and CDR2 YNNKEL (reference sequence). The CDR3 consists of 16 residues.

This rearrangement joins TRBV27 to TRBJ2-7; 12 bases fit TRBD1. This CDR3 comprises 14 residues. Trimming at V came to 6 bases and at J to 7 bases, leaving 7 bases not matched to a gene. CDR1 MNHEY and CDR2 SMNVEV come from the germline V gene (reference sequence). The CDR3, as DNA: TGTGCCAGCAGACGGGACAGGGGGCTAGGTGAGCAGTACTTC. It specifies CASRRDRGLGEQYF.

The rearrangement uses TRBV7-3 and TRBJ2-7, with D possibly TRBD2 on 6 matching bases. The length of the CDR3 is 14 residues. Deletions cut 5 bases from V and 7 bases from J, with 18 bases between. CDR1 is SGHTA, CDR2 FQGTGA, per germline. The CDR3 DNA reads TGTGCCAGCAGCCGTTCCGGGAGAGTGGATGAGCAGTACTTC. Residues: CASSRSGRVDEQYF. The full variable domain, its missing parts supplied by reference TRBV7-3 and TRBJ2-7, is GAGVSQTPSNKVTEKGKYVELRCDPISGHTALYWYRQSLGQGPEFLIYFQGTGAADDSGLPNDRFFAVRPEGSVSTLKIQRTERGDSAVYLCASSRSGRVDEQYFGPGTRLTVT.

V is TRBV24-1 and J is TRBJ2-7; D gene ambiguous. In germline, CDR1 is KGHDR, CDR2 SFDVKD. V lost 2 bases and J 4 bases, leaving 5 bases between the germline ends. CDR3 length equals 12 residues. CDR3 amino acids: CATSDSNYEQYF. CDR3 nucleotide sequence: TGTGCCACCAGTGATTCAAATTACGAGCAGTACTTC.

The rearrangement joins TRBV6-5 to TRBJ2-1; TRBD2 matches 12 bases. The CDR3 is 14 amino acids. Germline assignment: CDR1 MNHEY and CDR2 SVGAGI. V dropped 10 bases and J dropped 4; count of bases not matched to a gene: 5. This CDR3 reads CATATSGSYNEQFF. CDR3 coding DNA: TGTGCCACCGCGACTAGCGGGAGTTACAATGAGCAGTTCTTC.

The chain is built from TRBV18 and TRBJ2-1, with 10 nucleotides matching TRBD2. The junction had 10 bases not matched to a gene; V was cut back by 4 bases and J by 4 bases. Germline V gene lookup returns CDR1 KGHSH and CDR2 LQKENI. The CDR3 extends over 17 amino acids. The CDR3: CASSQNQRAGGYNEQFF. In DNA, the CDR3 is TGTGCCAGCTCACAAAACCAAAGAGCGGGAGGGTACAATGAGCAGTTCTTC.

The chain employs TRBV7-9 and TRBJ2-1; TRBD1 matches at 7 bases. There are 14 residues in the CDR3. CDR1 and CDR2 from the germline V gene are SEHNR and FQNEAQ (reference sequence). With 7 bases clipped from V and 6 bases from J, the junction kept 9 bases outside the gene matches. The CDR3 spells CASNLLGGFNEQFF. CDR3 DNA: TGTGCCAGCAACCTACTAGGGGGCTTCAATGAGCAGTTCTTC.

This chain connects TRBV2 to TRBJ1-1; possibly TRBD1 for D (6 bases). Between the trimmed V and J ends, which lost 6 bases and 7 bases, there was a span of 15 bases. CDR3 size: 13 residues. Germline values: CDR1 SNHLY, CDR2 FYNNEI. The CDR3 region is CASSLGQKGEAFF. The DNA of the CDR3 is TGTGCCAGCAGCCTAGGACAGAAGGGTGAAGCTTTCTTT. Filled out from reference TRBV2 and TRBJ1-1, the complete variable domain reads EPEVTQTPSHQVTQMGQEVILRCVPISNHLYFYWYRQILGQKVEFLVSFYNNEISEKSEIFDDQFSVERPDGSNFTLKIRSTKLEDSAMYFCASSLGQKGEAFFGQGTRLTVV.